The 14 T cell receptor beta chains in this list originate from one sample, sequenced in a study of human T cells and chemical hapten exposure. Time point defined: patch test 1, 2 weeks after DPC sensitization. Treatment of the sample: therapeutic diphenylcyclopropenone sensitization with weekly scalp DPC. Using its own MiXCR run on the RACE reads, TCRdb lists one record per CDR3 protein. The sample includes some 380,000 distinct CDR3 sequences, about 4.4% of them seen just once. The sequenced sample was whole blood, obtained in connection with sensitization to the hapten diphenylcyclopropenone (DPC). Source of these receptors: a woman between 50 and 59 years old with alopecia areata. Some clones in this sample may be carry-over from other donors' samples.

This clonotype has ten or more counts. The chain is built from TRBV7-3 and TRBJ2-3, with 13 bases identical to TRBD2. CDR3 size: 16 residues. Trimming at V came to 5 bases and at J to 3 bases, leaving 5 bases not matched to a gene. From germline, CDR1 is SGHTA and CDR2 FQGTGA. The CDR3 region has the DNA TGTGCCAGCAGCACACTAGCGGGGGGGCAAACAGATACGCAGTATTTT. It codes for CASSTLAGGQTDTQYF.

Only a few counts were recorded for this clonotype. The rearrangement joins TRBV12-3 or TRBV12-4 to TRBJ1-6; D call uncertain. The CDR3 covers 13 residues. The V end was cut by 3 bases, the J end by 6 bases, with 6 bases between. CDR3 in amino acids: CASSFGPNSPLHF. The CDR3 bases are TGTGCCAGCAGTTTTGGCCCTAATTCACCCCTCCACTTT.

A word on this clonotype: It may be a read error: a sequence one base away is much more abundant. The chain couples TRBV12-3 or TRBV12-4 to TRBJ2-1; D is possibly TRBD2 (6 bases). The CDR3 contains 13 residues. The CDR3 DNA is TGTACCAGCAGTCCCCAGCGGGACAATGAGCAGTTCTTC. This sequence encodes CTSSPQRDNEQFF.

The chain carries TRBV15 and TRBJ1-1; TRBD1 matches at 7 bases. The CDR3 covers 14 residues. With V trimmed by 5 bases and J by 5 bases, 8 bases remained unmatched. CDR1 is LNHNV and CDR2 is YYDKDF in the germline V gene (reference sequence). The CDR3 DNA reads TGTGCCACCAGCCGTACGACAGGGAAAACTGAAGCTTTCTTT. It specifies CATSRTTGKTEAFF.

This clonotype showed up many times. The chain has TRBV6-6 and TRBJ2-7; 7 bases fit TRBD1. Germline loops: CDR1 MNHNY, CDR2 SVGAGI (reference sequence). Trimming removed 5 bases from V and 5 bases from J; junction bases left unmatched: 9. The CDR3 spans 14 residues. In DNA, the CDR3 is TGTGCCAGCAGTCTTCGGGGACAGCGCGACGAGCAGTACTTC. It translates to CASSLRGQRDEQYF.

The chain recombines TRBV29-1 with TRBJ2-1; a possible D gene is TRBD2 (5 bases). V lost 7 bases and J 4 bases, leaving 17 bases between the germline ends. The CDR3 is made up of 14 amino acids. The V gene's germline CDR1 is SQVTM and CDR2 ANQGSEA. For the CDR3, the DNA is TGCAGCGCCCGAAGCCTAGCCGGATACAATGAGCAGTTCTTC. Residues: CSARSLAGYNEQFF.

CDR3 sequence reads: CSARAPRGVAGYEQYF. The CDR3 bases are TGCAGTGCTAGAGCCCCCCGGGGCGTAGCGGGGTACGAGCAGTACTTC. The chain employs TRBV20-1 and TRBJ2-7; TRBD2 aligns across 8 bases. The CDR3 spans 16 residues. Germline V gene lookup returns CDR1 DFQATT and CDR2 SNEGSKA (reference sequence). V lost 1 base to trimming and J lost 4 bases; unmatched junction nucleotides: 12.

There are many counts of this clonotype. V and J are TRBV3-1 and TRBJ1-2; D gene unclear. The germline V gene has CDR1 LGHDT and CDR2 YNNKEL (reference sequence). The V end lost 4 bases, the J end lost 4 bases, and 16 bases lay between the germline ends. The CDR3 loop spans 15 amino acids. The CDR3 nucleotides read TGTGCCAGCAGCCGTACCTTGATCAGAACCTATGGCTACACCTTC. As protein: CASSRTLIRTYGYTF.

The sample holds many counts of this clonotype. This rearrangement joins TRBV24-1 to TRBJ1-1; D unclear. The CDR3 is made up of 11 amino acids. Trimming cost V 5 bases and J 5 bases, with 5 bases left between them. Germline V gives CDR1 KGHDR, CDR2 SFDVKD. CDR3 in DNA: TGTGCCACCAGTGCCGGGACTGAAGCTTTCTTT. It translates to CATSAGTEAFF.

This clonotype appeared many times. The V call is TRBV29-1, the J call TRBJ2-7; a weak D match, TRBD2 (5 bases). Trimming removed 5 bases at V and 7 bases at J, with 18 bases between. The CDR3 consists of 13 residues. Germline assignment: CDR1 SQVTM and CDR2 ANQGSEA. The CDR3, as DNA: TGCAGCGTTCTCTTCACTAGGGTAGAGGAGCAGTACTTC. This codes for CSVLFTRVEEQYF.

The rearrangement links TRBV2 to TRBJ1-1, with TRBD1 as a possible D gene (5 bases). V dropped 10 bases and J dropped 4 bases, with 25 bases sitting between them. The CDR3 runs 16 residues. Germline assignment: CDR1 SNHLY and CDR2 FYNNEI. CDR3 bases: TGTGCCATCCCCGATGGGGGGACCGGGGTTGGCACTGAAGCTTTCTTT. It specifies CAIPDGGTGVGTEAFF.

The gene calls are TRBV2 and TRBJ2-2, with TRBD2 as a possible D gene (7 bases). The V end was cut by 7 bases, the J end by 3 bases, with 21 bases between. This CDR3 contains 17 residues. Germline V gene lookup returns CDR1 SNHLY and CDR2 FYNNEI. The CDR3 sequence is CASKVGSGGPHTGELFF. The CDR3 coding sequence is TGTGCCAGCAAGGTCGGTTCGGGGGGCCCCCACACCGGGGAGCTGTTTTTT.

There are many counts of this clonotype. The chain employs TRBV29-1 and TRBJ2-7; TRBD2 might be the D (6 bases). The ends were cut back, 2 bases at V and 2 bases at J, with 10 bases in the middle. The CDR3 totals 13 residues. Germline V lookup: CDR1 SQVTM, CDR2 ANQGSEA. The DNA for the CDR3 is TGCAGCGTTGAACACGGGACTGCCTACGAGCAGTACTTC. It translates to CSVEHGTAYEQYF.

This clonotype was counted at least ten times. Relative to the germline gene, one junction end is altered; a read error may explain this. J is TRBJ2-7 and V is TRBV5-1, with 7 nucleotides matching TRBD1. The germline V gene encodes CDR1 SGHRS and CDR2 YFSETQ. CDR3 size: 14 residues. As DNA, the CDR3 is TGTGCCAGCAGCTTAGGGGACAGTTCCTACGAGCAGTACTTC. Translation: CASSLGDSSYEQYF.